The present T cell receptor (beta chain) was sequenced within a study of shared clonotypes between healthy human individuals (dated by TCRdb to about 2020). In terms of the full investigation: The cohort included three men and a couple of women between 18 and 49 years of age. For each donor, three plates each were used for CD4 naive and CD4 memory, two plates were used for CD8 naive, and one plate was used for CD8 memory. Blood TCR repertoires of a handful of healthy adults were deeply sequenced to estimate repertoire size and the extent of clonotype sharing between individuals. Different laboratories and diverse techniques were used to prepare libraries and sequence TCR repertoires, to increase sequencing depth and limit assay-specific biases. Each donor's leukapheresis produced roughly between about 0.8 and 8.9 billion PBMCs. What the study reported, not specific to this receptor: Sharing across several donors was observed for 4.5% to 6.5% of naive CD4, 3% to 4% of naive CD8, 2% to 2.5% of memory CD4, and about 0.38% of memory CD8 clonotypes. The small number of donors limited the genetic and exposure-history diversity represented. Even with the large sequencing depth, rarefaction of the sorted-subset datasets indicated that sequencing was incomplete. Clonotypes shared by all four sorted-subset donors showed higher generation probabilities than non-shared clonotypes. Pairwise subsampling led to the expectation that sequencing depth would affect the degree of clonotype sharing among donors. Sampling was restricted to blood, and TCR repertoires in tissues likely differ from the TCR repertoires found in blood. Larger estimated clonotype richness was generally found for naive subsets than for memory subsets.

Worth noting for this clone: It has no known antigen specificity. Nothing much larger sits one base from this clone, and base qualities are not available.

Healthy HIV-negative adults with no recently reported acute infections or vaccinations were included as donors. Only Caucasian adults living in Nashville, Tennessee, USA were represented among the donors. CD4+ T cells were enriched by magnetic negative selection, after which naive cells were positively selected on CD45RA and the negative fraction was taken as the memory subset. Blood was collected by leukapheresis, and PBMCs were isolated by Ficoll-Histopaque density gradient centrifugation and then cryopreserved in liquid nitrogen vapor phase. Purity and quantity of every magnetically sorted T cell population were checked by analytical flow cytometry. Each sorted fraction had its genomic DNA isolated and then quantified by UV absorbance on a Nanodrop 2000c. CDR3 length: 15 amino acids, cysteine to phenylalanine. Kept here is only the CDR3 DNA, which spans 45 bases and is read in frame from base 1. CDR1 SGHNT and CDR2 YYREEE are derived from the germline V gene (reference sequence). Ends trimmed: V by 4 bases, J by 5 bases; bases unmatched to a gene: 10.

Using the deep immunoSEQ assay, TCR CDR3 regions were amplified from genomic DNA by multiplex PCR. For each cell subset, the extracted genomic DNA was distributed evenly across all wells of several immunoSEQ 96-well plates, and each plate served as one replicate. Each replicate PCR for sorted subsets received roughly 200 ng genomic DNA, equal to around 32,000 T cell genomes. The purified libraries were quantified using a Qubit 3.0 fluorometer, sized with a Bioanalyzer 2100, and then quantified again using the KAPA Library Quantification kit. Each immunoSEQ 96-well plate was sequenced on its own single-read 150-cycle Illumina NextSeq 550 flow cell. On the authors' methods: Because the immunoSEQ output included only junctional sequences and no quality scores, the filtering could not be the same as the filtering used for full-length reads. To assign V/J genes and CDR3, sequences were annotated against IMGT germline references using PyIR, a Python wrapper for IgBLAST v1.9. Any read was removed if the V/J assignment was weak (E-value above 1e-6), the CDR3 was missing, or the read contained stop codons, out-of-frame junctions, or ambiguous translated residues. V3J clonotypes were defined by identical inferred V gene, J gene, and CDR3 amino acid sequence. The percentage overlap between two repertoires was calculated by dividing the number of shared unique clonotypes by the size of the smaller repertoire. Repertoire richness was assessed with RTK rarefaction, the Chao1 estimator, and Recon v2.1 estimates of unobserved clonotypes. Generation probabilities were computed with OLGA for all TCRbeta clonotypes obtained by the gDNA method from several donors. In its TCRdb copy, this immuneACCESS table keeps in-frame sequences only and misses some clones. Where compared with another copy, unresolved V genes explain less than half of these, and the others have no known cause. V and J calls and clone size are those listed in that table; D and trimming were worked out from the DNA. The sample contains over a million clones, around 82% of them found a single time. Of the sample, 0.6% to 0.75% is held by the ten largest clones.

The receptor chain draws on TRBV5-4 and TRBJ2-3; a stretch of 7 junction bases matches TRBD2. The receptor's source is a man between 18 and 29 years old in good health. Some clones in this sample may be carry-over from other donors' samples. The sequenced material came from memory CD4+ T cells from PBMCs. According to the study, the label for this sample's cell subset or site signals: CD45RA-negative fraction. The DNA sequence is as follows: TGTGCCAGCAGCCTCCGGGCCCCGGGGGGAGATACGCAGTATTTT. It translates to CASSLRAPGGDTQYF.